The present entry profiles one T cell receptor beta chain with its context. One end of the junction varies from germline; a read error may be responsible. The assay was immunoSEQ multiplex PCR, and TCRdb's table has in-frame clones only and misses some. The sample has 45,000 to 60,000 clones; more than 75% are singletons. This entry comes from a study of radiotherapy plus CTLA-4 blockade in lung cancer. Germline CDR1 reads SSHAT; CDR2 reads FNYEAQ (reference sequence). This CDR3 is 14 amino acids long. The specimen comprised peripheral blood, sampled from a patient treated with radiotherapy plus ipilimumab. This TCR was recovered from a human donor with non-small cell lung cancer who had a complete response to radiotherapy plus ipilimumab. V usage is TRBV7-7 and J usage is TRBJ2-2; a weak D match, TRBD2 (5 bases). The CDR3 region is CASRLASNTGELFF. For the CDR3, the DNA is TGTGCTAGCAGGCTAGCCTCAAACACCGGGGAGCTGTTTTTT.